The rows below give T cell receptor beta chains drawn from one sample of a study of T cell clonotyping in hematopoietic cell transplantation. The table came from immunoSEQ multiplex PCR; TCRdb's copy has only in-frame clones and leaves some out. The data hold about 29,000 clones, with roughly 80% observed a single time. Sequencing was performed on peripheral blood mononuclear cells, taken before stem cell transplant. All receptors come from a woman between 25 and 40 years old with chronic myeloid leukemia. Some clones in this sample may be carry-over from other donors' samples. CDR3s include the opening cysteine and the closing phenylalanine or tryptophan. D genes are given only for firm matches. Size tells how often a clone was seen (once, few, many) or the class of an expanded clone, and some rows leave it out.

V gene: TRBV7-9; D gene: TRBD1; J gene: TRBJ2-3; clone size: NA; CDR3 DNA: TGTGCCAGCAGCCCTCGGGACAGGCCCACAGATACGCAGTATTTT; CDR3 protein: CASSPRDRPTDTQYF
V gene: TRBV5-1; D gene: TRBD2; J gene: TRBJ2-1; clone size: NA; CDR3 DNA: TGCGCCAGCAGCCCTGGCGATAGCGGGGCGGCGAGAGAGTTCTTC; CDR3 protein: CASSPGDSGAAREFF
V gene: TRBV11-2; D gene: NA; J gene: TRBJ2-3; clone size: NA; CDR3 DNA: TGTGCCAGCAGCCCAGAGGGAGATACGCAGTATTTT; CDR3 protein: CASSPEGDTQYF
V gene: TRBV2; D gene: NA; J gene: TRBJ2-7; clone size: once; CDR3 DNA: TGTGCCAGCAGCCGGGACCCCCTCTACGAGCAGTACTTC; CDR3 protein: CASSRDPLYEQYF
V gene: TRBV5-6; D gene: NA; J gene: TRBJ1-3; clone size: NA; CDR3 DNA: TGTGCCAGCAGCTTAGCGTACTCTGGAAACACCATATATTTT; CDR3 protein: CASSLAYSGNTIYF
V gene: TRBV4-2; D gene: NA; J gene: TRBJ1-2; clone size: NA; CDR3 DNA: TGTGCCAGCAGCCAAGAATCGGTCCGAAGCTATGGCTACACCTTC; CDR3 protein: CASSQESVRSYGYTF
V gene: TRBV7-2; D gene: NA; J gene: TRBJ2-3; clone size: NA; CDR3 DNA: TGTGCCAGCAGCTTAGCGAGTGGGCCAATTACGCAGTATTTT; CDR3 protein: CASSLASGPITQYF
V gene: TRBV4-3; D gene: NA; J gene: TRBJ1-5; clone size: NA; CDR3 DNA: TGCGCCAGCAGCCAAGCCCTGGGAAATCAGCCCCAGCATTTT; CDR3 protein: CASSQALGNQPQHF
V gene: TRBV5-1; D gene: NA; J gene: TRBJ1-1; clone size: few; CDR3 DNA: TGCGCCAGCAGCTACCTACAGGTAAACACTGAAGCTTTCTTT; CDR3 protein: CASSYLQVNTEAFF
V gene: TRBV7-2; D gene: NA; J gene: TRBJ2-3; clone size: NA; CDR3 DNA: TGTGCCAGCAGTTGGGGTCCGAGCACAGATACGCAGTATTTT; CDR3 protein: CASSWGPSTDTQYF
V gene: TRBV18; D gene: NA; J gene: TRBJ1-2; clone size: NA; CDR3 DNA: TGTGCCAGCTCACCAGGCGGAGCCTATGGCTACACCTTC; CDR3 protein: CASSPGGAYGYTF
V gene: TRBV7-9; D gene: NA; J gene: TRBJ1-1; clone size: NA; CDR3 DNA: TGTGCCAGCACCGTGGGGGGCCTGGAAGCTTTCTTT; CDR3 protein: CASTVGGLEAFF
V gene: TRBV28; D gene: NA; J gene: TRBJ1-1; clone size: few; CDR3 DNA: TGTGCCAGCAGGGGGGCGAACACTGAAGCTTTCTTT; CDR3 protein: CASRGANTEAFF
V gene: TRBV30; D gene: NA; J gene: TRBJ1-3; clone size: NA; CDR3 DNA: TGTGCCTGGAGTTTAGGCCATCACACTGGAAACACCATATATTTT; CDR3 protein: CAWSLGHHTGNTIYF
V gene: TRBV28; D gene: NA; J gene: TRBJ1-2; clone size: NA; CDR3 DNA: TGTGCCAGCAGTTTGGTAATTCTCTATGGCTACACCTTC; CDR3 protein: CASSLVILYGYTF
V gene: TRBV5-1; D gene: TRBD1; J gene: TRBJ2-5; clone size: once; CDR3 DNA: TGCGCCAGCAGCTGGGGACAGGGGGCGACTCCTTACCAAGAGACCCAGTACTTC; CDR3 protein: CASSWGQGATPYQETQYF
V gene: TRBV27; D gene: NA; J gene: TRBJ1-6; clone size: few; CDR3 DNA: TGTGCCAGCAGTTATGGTTGGGGGGATTCACCCCTCCACTTT; CDR3 protein: CASSYGWGDSPLHF
V gene: TRBV9; D gene: NA; J gene: TRBJ1-3; clone size: NA; CDR3 DNA: TGTGCCAGCAGCGTAGGGTCAGGGGGAAACACCATATATTTT; CDR3 protein: CASSVGSGGNTIYF
V gene: TRBV5-1; D gene: TRBD1; J gene: TRBJ1-2; clone size: NA; CDR3 DNA: TGCGCCAGCAGTGGCCAAAACAGGGGGCGCGTGGAAGGCTACACCTTC; CDR3 protein: CASSGQNRGRVEGYTF
V gene: TRBV4-2; D gene: TRBD2; J gene: TRBJ2-3; clone size: NA; CDR3 DNA: TGTGCCAGCAGCCGCGGACTAGCGGGGGGGCGTATCACAGATACGCAGTATTTT; CDR3 protein: CASSRGLAGGRITDTQYF
V gene: TRBV29-1; D gene: NA; J gene: TRBJ1-2; clone size: NA; CDR3 DNA: TGCAGCGTTGTGGTGGGGAAAGGCTACACCTTC; CDR3 protein: CSVVVGKGYTF
V gene: TRBV2; D gene: TRBD1; J gene: TRBJ1-5; clone size: NA; CDR3 DNA: TGTGCCAGCAGATCCACAGGGGGCCAGCCCCAGCATTTT; CDR3 protein: CASRSTGGQPQHF
V gene: TRBV9; D gene: NA; J gene: TRBJ2-7; clone size: few; CDR3 DNA: TGTGCCAGCAGCGTAGGATTACAGTCCTATTACGAGCAGTACTTC; CDR3 protein: CASSVGLQSYYEQYF
V gene: TRBV2; D gene: NA; J gene: TRBJ1-2; clone size: few; CDR3 DNA: TGTGCCAGCAGCGAGACAGGCAAAAATGGCTACACCTTC; CDR3 protein: CASSETGKNGYTF
V gene: TRBV5-1; D gene: NA; J gene: TRBJ2-1; clone size: once; CDR3 DNA: TGCGCCAGCAGCTCCGGACAGACCCACAGCGGGCAGTTCTTC; CDR3 protein: CASSSGQTHSGQFF
V gene: TRBV7-2; D gene: NA; J gene: TRBJ1-2; clone size: NA; CDR3 DNA: TGTGCCAGCAGCTTCGACAGGTCCTATGGCTACACCTTC; CDR3 protein: CASSFDRSYGYTF
V gene: TRBV13; D gene: NA; J gene: TRBJ2-7; clone size: NA; CDR3 DNA: TGTGCCAGCAGCCGGACTGGGTACTACGAGCAGTACTTC; CDR3 protein: CASSRTGYYEQYF
V gene: TRBV25-1; D gene: NA; J gene: TRBJ1-1; clone size: NA; CDR3 DNA: TGTGCCAGCGCGGAAGCTTTCTTT; CDR3 protein: CASAEAFF
V gene: TRBV7-2; D gene: TRBD1; J gene: TRBJ2-7; clone size: NA; CDR3 DNA: TGTGCCAGCAGTTCGACAGGGGTCGAGCAGTACTTC; CDR3 protein: CASSSTGVEQYF
V gene: TRBV25-1; D gene: NA; J gene: TRBJ1-5; clone size: NA; CDR3 DNA: TGTGCCAGCCCCCCGGGGGAAGCGCGCAATCAGCCCCAGCATTTT; CDR3 protein: CASPPGEARNQPQHF
V gene: TRBV7-8; D gene: TRBD2; J gene: TRBJ2-5; clone size: NA; CDR3 DNA: TGTGCCAGCAGCCCGCGGGGGGCCGGGGAGACCCAGTACTTC; CDR3 protein: CASSPRGAGETQYF
V gene: TRBV30; D gene: NA; J gene: TRBJ1-2; clone size: NA; CDR3 DNA: TGTGCCTGGAGGGGGCTCCTGGGGGTAGGAGGCTACACCTTC; CDR3 protein: CAWRGLLGVGGYTF
V gene: TRBV14; D gene: NA; J gene: TRBJ1-1; clone size: NA; CDR3 DNA: TGTGCCAGCAGCTCACGACGGAACACTGAAGCTTTCTTT; CDR3 protein: CASSSRRNTEAFF
V gene: TRBV6-5; D gene: NA; J gene: TRBJ1-2; clone size: once; CDR3 DNA: TGTGCCAGCAGTTACAACGGCAGAGCTAACTATGGCTACACCTTC; CDR3 protein: CASSYNGRANYGYTF
V gene: TRBV19; D gene: TRBD1; J gene: TRBJ1-5; clone size: NA; CDR3 DNA: TGTGCCAGTAGAGGGGACAGGGCATTTAATCAGCCCCAGCATTTT; CDR3 protein: CASRGDRAFNQPQHF
V gene: TRBV2; D gene: NA; J gene: TRBJ1-1; clone size: NA; CDR3 DNA: TGTGCCAGCAGTGATTTAGATCGGACAGACCTGAACACTGAAGCTTTCTTT; CDR3 protein: CASSDLDRTDLNTEAFF
V gene: TRBV7-3; D gene: TRBD1; J gene: TRBJ1-4; clone size: NA; CDR3 DNA: TGTGCCAGCAGCTTGGACAGGGCGGAAAAACTGTTTTTT; CDR3 protein: CASSLDRAEKLFF
V gene: TRBV25-1; D gene: NA; J gene: TRBJ1-1; clone size: few; CDR3 DNA: TGTGCCAGCAGTGCACTGGAAGAAGCTTTCTTT; CDR3 protein: CASSALEEAFF
V gene: TRBV5-4; D gene: NA; J gene: TRBJ1-1; clone size: NA; CDR3 DNA: TGTGCCAGCAGCCCGGGGGTCAAAACTGAAGCTTTCTTT; CDR3 protein: CASSPGVKTEAFF
V gene: TRBV7-2; D gene: NA; J gene: TRBJ1-2; clone size: NA; CDR3 DNA: TGTGCCAGCAGCTTAGGCCCCAACTATGGCTACACCTTC; CDR3 protein: CASSLGPNYGYTF
V gene: TRBV14; D gene: NA; J gene: TRBJ2-4; clone size: NA; CDR3 DNA: TGTGCCAGCAGCCAAGGGCAGGGCCGCCCTCAGTACTTC; CDR3 protein: CASSQGQGRPQYF
V gene: TRBV4-1; D gene: NA; J gene: TRBJ1-1; clone size: few; CDR3 DNA: TGCGCCAGCAGCCAAGATCGGATAGGCAGGGGAGCTTTCTTT; CDR3 protein: CASSQDRIGRGAFF
V gene: TRBV2; D gene: NA; J gene: TRBJ1-5; clone size: NA; CDR3 DNA: TGTGCCAGCAAAGACAGCTTAAATCAGCCCCAGCATTTT; CDR3 protein: CASKDSLNQPQHF
V gene: TRBV5-1; D gene: NA; J gene: TRBJ1-2; clone size: NA; CDR3 DNA: TGCGCCAGCAGCTTATTTGAGAGCTATGGCTACACCTTC; CDR3 protein: CASSLFESYGYTF
V gene: TRBV6-1; D gene: NA; J gene: TRBJ2-3; clone size: NA; CDR3 DNA: TGTGCCAGCAGTTTCAGGGGGGGGACGGATACGCAGTATTTT; CDR3 protein: CASSFRGGTDTQYF
V gene: TRBV29-1; D gene: NA; J gene: TRBJ1-5; clone size: NA; CDR3 DNA: TGCAGCGTGCGGGCGGCAGGGGGCAATCAGCCCCAGCATTTT; CDR3 protein: CSVRAAGGNQPQHF
V gene: TRBV5-4; D gene: NA; J gene: TRBJ1-4; clone size: NA; CDR3 DNA: TGTGCCAGCAGTTGGCAGGGAAGTGAAAAACTGTTTTTT; CDR3 protein: CASSWQGSEKLFF
V gene: TRBV29-1; D gene: NA; J gene: TRBJ1-3; clone size: once; CDR3 DNA: TGCAGCGTTTTAACAGACGGCACCATATATTTT; CDR3 protein: CSVLTDGTIYF
V gene: TRBV6-5; D gene: TRBD1; J gene: TRBJ2-1; clone size: NA; CDR3 DNA: TGTGCCAGCACTACAGGGGGCTATGAGCAGTTCTTC; CDR3 protein: CASTTGGYEQFF
V gene: TRBV29-1; D gene: TRBD1; J gene: TRBJ1-3; clone size: NA; CDR3 DNA: TGCAGCGTATCACAGGGGTTCTCTGGAAACACCATATATTTT; CDR3 protein: CSVSQGFSGNTIYF
V gene: TRBV6-5; D gene: NA; J gene: TRBJ1-2; clone size: NA; CDR3 DNA: TGTGCCAGCAGTCACTTGGGAGGCTACACCTTC; CDR3 protein: CASSHLGGYTF
V gene: TRBV28; D gene: NA; J gene: TRBJ2-1; clone size: NA; CDR3 DNA: TGTGCCAGCAACCTGGGGGGAACCTACAATGAGCAGTTCTTC; CDR3 protein: CASNLGGTYNEQFF
V gene: TRBV4-2; D gene: TRBD2; J gene: TRBJ2-1; clone size: NA; CDR3 DNA: TGTGCCAGCAGCCAAACTAGCGGGGTCGATGAGCAGTTCTTC; CDR3 protein: CASSQTSGVDEQFF
V gene: TRBV23-1; D gene: NA; J gene: TRBJ2-3; clone size: NA; CDR3 DNA: TGCGCCAGCAGTCATCGGGCGGATGCGGACAGAGATACGCAGTATTTT; CDR3 protein: CASSHRADADRDTQYF
V gene: TRBV2; D gene: NA; J gene: TRBJ1-5; clone size: few; CDR3 DNA: TGTGCCAGCAGTGAAGCGGAGGGAGGAAATCAGCCCCAGCATTTT; CDR3 protein: CASSEAEGGNQPQHF
V gene: TRBV14; D gene: NA; J gene: TRBJ2-3; clone size: NA; CDR3 DNA: TGTGCCAGCAGCCAGGAGGCAGGGGCCACAGATACGCAGTATTTT; CDR3 protein: CASSQEAGATDTQYF
V gene: TRBV5-1; D gene: NA; J gene: TRBJ2-7; clone size: NA; CDR3 DNA: TGCGCCAGCAGCCCCCAGGGCTACGAGCAGTACTTC; CDR3 protein: CASSPQGYEQYF
V gene: TRBV7-2; D gene: TRBD2; J gene: TRBJ2-2; clone size: NA; CDR3 DNA: TGTGCCAGCAGCTTTAGCGGGGGGCGCACCGGGGAGCTGTTTTTT; CDR3 protein: CASSFSGGRTGELFF
V gene: TRBV5-1; D gene: NA; J gene: TRBJ1-1; clone size: NA; CDR3 DNA: TGCGCCAGCAGCTTGGGAGGGGACACTGAAGCTTTCTTT; CDR3 protein: CASSLGGDTEAFF